This T cell receptor (beta chain) stems from a study of CD8+CD57+ T cells in acquired aplastic anemia. Across the study: DNA per sorted CD4+ or CD8+ sample ranged roughly 0.18 to 30 ug, averaging roughly 3.2 ug. The study's findings and limits: Overlap between patients and controls comprised 25 to 30 CD8+ CDR3 sequences.

Genomic DNA provided the template from which TCR beta VDJ and CDR3 profiles were obtained. TCRdb ran MiXCR on the reads and lists one entry per CDR3 protein. The sample lists under 200,000 distinct CDR3 sequences, approximately 48% seen once, with under 2% in the top ten. Germline CDR1 reads KGHSH; CDR2 reads LQKENI. The germline V and J ends were trimmed by 8 bases and 10 bases, with 11 bases remaining between them. This CDR3 comprises 10 residues. The sequenced patients had an expansion of CD8+CD57+ cells seen by flow cytometry. Of note for this clonotype: Antigen: not known. Just one base apart from a much larger clone, this may be a read error.

The clonotype was recovered from a human donor with aplastic anemia. The rearrangement links TRBV18 to TRBJ1-1; D uncertain. Material: sorted CD4+, CD8+, or CD8+CD57+ T cells (not recorded which) from PBMCs. The CDR3 DNA follows: TGTGCCAGCCCACAAAACGGAGCTTTCTTT. It is translated as CASPQNGAFF.